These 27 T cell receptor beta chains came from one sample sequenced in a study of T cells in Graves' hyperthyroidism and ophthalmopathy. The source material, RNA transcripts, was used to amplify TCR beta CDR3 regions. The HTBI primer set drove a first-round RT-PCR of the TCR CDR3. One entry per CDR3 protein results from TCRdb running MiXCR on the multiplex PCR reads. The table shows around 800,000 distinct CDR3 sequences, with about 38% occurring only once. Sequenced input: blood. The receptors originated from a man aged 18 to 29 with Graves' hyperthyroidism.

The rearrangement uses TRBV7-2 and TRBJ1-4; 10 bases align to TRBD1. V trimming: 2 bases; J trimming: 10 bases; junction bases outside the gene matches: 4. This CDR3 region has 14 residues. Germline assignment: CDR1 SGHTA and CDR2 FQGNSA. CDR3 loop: CASSLLDRGGKLFF. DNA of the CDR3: TGTGCCAGCAGCTTACTGGACAGGGGGGGAAAACTGTTTTTT.

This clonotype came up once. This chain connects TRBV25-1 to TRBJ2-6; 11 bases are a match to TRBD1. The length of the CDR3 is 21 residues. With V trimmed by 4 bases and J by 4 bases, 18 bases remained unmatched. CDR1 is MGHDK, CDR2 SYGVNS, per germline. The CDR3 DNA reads TGTGCCAGCAGTGGTGGACAGGGGGCGAATGGTCTTATGACCGGGGCCAACGTCCTGACTTTC. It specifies CASSGGQGANGLMTGANVLTF.

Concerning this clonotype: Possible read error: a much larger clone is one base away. The CDR3 bases are TGTGCCAGCAGTGATGTAGGGGGCAGGAATCAGCCCCAGCATTTT. This translates into CASSDVGGRNQPQHF. The chain links TRBV2 to TRBJ1-5, with 7 bases fitting TRBD1. In germline, CDR1 is SNHLY, CDR2 FYNNEI. J gave up 4 bases and V 3 bases, and 6 bases lay outside the gene matches. This CDR3 is 15 amino acids long.

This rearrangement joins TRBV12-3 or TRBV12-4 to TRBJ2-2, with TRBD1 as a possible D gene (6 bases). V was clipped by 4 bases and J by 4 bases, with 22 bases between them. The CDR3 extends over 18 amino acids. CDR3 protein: CASSYLDPSSGVTGELFF. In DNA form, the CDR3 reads TGTGCCAGCAGTTACTTGGACCCCAGCTCAGGGGTCACCGGGGAGCTGTTTTTT.

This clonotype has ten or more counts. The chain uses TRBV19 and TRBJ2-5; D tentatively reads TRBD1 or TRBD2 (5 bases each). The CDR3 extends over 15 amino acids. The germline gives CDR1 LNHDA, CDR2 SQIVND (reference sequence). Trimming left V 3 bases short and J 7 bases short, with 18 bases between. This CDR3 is CASSIGTPELRTQYF. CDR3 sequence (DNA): TGTGCCAGTAGTATCGGGACCCCCGAGTTAAGGACCCAGTACTTC.

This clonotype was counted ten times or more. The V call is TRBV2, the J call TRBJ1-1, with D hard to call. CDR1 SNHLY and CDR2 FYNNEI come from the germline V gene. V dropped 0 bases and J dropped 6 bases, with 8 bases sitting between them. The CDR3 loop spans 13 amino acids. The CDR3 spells CASSEAGGAEAFF. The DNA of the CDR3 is TGTGCCAGCAGTGAAGCAGGTGGGGCTGAAGCTTTCTTT.

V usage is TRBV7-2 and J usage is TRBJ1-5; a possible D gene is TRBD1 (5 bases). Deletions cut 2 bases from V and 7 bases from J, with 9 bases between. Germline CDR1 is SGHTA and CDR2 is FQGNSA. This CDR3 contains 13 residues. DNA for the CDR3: TGTGCCAGCAGCTTATACGGGGGGCAGCCCCAGCATTTT. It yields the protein CASSLYGGQPQHF.

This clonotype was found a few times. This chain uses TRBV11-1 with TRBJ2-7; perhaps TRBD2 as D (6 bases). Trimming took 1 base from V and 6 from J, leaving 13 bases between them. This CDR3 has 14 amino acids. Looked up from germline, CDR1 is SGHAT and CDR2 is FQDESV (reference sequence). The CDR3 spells CASSLGSGPGEQYF. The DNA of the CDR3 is TGTGCCAGCAGCTTAGGTAGCGGCCCTGGCGAGCAGTACTTC. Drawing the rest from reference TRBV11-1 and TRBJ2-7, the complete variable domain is EAEVAQSPRYKITEKSQAVAFWCDPISGHATLYWYRQILGQGPELLVQFQDESVVDDSQLPKDRFSAERLKGVDSTLKIQPAELGDSAMYLCASSLGSGPGEQYFGPGTRLTVT.

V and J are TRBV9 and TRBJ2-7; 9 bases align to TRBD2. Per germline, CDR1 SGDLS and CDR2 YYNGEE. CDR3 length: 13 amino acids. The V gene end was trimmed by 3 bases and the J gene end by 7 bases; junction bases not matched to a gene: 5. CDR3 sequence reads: CASSEAGGGEQYF. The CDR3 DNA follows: TGTGCCAGCAGCGAAGCGGGAGGTGGGGAGCAGTACTTC.

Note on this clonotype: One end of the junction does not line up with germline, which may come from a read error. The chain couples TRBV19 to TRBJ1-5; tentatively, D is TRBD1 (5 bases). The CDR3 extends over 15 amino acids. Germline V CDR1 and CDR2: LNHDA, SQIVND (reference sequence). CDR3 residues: CAGSPRQNSNQPQHF. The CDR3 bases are TGTGCCGGTAGTCCCCGACAGAATAGCAATCAGCCCCAGCATTTT.

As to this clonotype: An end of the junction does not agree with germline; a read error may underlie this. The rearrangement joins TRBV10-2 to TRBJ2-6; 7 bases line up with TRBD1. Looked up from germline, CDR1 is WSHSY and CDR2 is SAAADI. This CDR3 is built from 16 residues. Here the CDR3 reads CASSRDPGQGANVLTF. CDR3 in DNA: TGTGCCAGCAGCAGGGACCCGGGACAGGGGGCCAACGTCCTGACTTTC.

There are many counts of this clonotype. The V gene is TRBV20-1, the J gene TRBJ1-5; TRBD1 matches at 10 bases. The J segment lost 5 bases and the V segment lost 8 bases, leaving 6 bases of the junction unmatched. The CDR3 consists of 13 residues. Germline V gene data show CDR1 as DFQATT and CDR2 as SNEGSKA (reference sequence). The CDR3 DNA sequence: TGCAGTACGACAGGGGGCGCGGATCAGCCCCAGCATTTT. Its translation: CSTTGGADQPQHF.

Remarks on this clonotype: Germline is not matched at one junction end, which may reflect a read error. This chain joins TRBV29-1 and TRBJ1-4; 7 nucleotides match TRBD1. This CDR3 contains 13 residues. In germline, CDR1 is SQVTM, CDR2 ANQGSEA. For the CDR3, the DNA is TGCAGCGTCCTCAGGGGGGCTAATGGAAAACTGTTTTTT. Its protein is CSVLRGANGKLFF.

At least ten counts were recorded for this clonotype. CDR3 bases: TGCAGTGCTACAGGGACAGTTAATCAGCCCCAGCATTTT. Encoded protein: CSATGTVNQPQHF. V gene TRBV20-1 combines with J gene TRBJ1-5; 7 bases match TRBD1. Germline V gene sequence: CDR1 DFQATT, CDR2 SNEGSKA (reference sequence). The CDR3 covers 13 residues. V shed 4 bases, J shed 4 bases, and the junction held 4 bases outside the gene matches.

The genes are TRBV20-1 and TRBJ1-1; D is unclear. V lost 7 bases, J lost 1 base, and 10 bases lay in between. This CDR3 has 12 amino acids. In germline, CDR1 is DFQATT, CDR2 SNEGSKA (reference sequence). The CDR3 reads CSGKQPNTEAFF. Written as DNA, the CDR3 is TGCAGTGGAAAACAACCGAACACTGAAGCTTTCTTT.

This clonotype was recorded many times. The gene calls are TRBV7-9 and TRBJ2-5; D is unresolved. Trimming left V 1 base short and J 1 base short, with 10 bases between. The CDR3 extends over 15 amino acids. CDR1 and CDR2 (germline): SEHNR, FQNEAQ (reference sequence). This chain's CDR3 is CASSLGVSGQETQYF. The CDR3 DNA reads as TGTGCCAGCAGCTTAGGAGTATCAGGCCAAGAGACCCAGTACTTC. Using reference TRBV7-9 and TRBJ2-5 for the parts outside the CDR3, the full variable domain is DTGVSQNPRHKITKRGQNVTFRCDPISEHNRLYWYRQTLGQGPEFLTYFQNEAQLEKSRLLSDRFSAERPKGSFSTLEIQRTEQGDSAMYLCASSLGVSGQETQYFGPGTRLLVL.

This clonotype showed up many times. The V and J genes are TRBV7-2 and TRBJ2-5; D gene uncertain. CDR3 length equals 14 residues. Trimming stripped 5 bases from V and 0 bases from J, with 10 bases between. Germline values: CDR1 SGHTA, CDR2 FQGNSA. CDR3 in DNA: TGTGCCAGCAGCGTATACCTCCACCAAGAGACCCAGTACTTC. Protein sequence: CASSVYLHQETQYF. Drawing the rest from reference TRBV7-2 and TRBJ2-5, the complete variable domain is GAGVSQSPSNKVTEKGKDVELRCDPISGHTALYWYRQSLGQGLEFLIYFQGNSAPDKSGLPSDRFSAERTGGSVSTLTIQRTQQEDSAVYLCASSVYLHQETQYFGPGTRLLVL.

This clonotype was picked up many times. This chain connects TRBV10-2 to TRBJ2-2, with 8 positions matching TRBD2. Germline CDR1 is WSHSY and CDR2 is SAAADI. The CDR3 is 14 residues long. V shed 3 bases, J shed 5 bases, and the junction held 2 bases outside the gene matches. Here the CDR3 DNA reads TGCGCCAGCAGTGAAGCGGGGGTTACCGGGGAGCTGTTTTTT. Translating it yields CASSEAGVTGELFF.

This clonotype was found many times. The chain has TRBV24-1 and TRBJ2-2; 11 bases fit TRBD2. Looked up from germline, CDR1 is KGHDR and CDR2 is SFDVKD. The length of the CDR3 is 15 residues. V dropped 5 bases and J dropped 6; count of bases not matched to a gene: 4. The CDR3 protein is CATSGLAGGSGELFF. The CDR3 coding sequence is TGTGCCACCAGTGGGCTAGCGGGAGGATCCGGGGAGCTGTTTTTT.

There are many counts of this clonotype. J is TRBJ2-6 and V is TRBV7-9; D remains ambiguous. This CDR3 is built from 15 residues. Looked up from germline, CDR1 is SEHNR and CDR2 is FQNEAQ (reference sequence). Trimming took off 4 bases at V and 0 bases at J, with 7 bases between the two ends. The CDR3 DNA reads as TGTGCCAGCAGCTCCTACGGCTCTGGGGCCAACGTCCTGACTTTC. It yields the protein CASSSYGSGANVLTF.

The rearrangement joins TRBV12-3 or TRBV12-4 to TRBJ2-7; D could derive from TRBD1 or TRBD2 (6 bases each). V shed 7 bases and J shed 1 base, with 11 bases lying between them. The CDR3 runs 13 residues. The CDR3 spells CASTGGGSYEQYF. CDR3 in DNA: TGTGCCAGCACCGGAGGGGGTTCCTACGAGCAGTACTTC.

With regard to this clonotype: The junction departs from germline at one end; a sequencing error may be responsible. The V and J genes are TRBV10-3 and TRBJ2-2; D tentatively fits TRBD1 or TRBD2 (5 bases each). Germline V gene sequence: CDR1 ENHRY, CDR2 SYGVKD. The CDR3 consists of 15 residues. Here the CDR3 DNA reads TGTGCCAGCAGTTGGGGGACGGGACACACCGGGGAGCTGTTTTTT. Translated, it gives CASSWGTGHTGELFF.

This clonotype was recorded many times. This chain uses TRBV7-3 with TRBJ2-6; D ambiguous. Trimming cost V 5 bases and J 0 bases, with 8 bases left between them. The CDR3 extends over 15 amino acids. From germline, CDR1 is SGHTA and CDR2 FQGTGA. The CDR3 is CASSPQSSGANVLTF. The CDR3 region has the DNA TGTGCCAGCAGCCCTCAGAGCTCTGGGGCCAACGTCCTGACTTTC.

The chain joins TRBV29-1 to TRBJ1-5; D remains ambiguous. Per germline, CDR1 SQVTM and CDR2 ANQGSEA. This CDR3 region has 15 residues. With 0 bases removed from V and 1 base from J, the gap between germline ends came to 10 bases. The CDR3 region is CSVEDPSGSNQPQHF. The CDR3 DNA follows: TGCAGCGTTGAAGATCCGAGCGGGAGCAATCAGCCCCAGCATTTT.

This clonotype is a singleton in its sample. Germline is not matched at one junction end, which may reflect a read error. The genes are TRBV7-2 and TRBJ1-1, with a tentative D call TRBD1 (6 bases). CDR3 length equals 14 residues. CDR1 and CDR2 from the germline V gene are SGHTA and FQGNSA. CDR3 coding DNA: TGTCCCAGCAGTTTCCCCGTTGGCGGGGGCTGGGCTTTCTTT. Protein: CPSSFPVGGGWAFF.

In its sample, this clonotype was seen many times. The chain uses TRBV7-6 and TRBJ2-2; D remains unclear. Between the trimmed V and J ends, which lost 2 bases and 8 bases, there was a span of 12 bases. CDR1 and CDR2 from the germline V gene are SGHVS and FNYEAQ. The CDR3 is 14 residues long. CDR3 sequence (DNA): TGTGCCAGCAGCTTATATAACCCTTGGGGGGAGCTGTTTTTT. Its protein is CASSLYNPWGELFF.

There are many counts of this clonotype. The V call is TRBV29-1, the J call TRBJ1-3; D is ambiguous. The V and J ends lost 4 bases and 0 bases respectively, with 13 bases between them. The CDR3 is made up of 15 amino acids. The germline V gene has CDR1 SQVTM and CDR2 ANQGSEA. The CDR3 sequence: CSVAGDRFSGNTIYF. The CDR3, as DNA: TGCAGCGTTGCCGGAGACCGCTTCTCTGGAAACACCATATATTTT.